The rows below give T cell receptor beta chains drawn from one sample of a study of blood T cells in healthy people across ages. TCRdb processed the 5' RACE reads anew with MiXCR; each CDR3 protein has one entry. The sample has fewer than 2 million distinct CDR3 sequences; about 39% are singletons. Specimen: blood. All receptors come from a human donor in good health. Each CDR3 is given with its conserved first and last residue. The D gene is left open where the match is weak. Only some rows state a clone size, as once, few, many or a class for expanded clones.

cdr3_length d_call j_call v_call clone_size cdr3_aa cdr3_nt
16 . TRBJ2-6 TRBV24-1 . CATSDPTGSGANVLTF TGTGCCACCAGTGACCCTACAGGGTCTGGGGCCAACGTCCTGACTTTC
16 . TRBJ1-2 TRBV7-9 . CASTPGGEHANYGYTF TGTGCCAGCACCCCGGGCGGCGAACACGCTAACTATGGCTACACCTTC
14 . TRBJ1-1 TRBV9 few CASSALRSNTEAFF TGTGCCAGCAGCGCCCTTCGTTCGAACACTGAAGCTTTCTTT
20 TRBD1 TRBJ2-7 TRBV18 . CASSPEGVTGTGVRSYEQYF TGTGCCAGCTCACCAGAGGGTGTCACCGGGACAGGGGTGAGGTCCTACGAGCAGTACTTC
19 TRBD1 TRBJ1-5 TRBV12-3/TRBV12-4 once CASSPPGQGLSYSNQPQHF TGTGCCAGCAGTCCACCGGGACAGGGCCTATCTTATAGCAATCAGCCCCAGCATTTT
15 TRBD1 TRBJ2-1 TRBV7-9 few CASSRRGTEYNEQFF TGTGCCAGCAGCAGGCGTGGGACAGAGTACAATGAGCAGTTCTTC
14 TRBD2 TRBJ2-5 TRBV7-2 few CASSWTSEQETQYF TGTGCCAGCAGTTGGACTAGCGAGCAAGAGACCCAGTACTTC
16 TRBD2 TRBJ2-1 TRBV7-2 few CASSQPVVLAPNEQFF TGTGCCAGCAGCCAACCAGTGGTACTAGCGCCCAATGAGCAGTTCTTC
15 . TRBJ2-1 TRBV12-3/TRBV12-4 . CASSLASGEGNEQFF TGTGCCAGCAGTTTAGCGTCGGGCGAGGGCAACGAGCAGTTCTTC
15 . TRBJ1-1 TRBV5-1 . CASSTYAGLVTEAFF TGCGCCAGCAGCACCTACGCAGGTTTAGTTACTGAAGCTTTCTTT
15 . TRBJ1-4 TRBV5-6 . CASSRGRLTNEKLFF TGTGCCAGCAGCAGGGGACGGCTTACTAATGAAAAACTGTTTTTT
16 TRBD1 TRBJ1-2 TRBV7-9 . CASRHTGTESNYGYTF TGTGCCAGCAGGCATACCGGGACAGAGTCTAACTATGGCTACACCTTC
13 . TRBJ2-7 TRBV29-1 . CSVVPGIGYEQYF TGCAGCGTTGTCCCAGGTATAGGCTACGAGCAGTACTTC
15 TRBD1 TRBJ1-1 TRBV10-3 once CAISEIQGAYTEAFF TGTGCCATCAGTGAGATCCAGGGGGCGTACACTGAAGCTTTCTTT
19 TRBD2 TRBJ2-1 TRBV12-3/TRBV12-4 few CASSPGLAGGRGPYNEQFF TGTGCCAGCAGTCCCGGACTAGCGGGGGGGCGTGGGCCCTACAATGAGCAGTTCTTC
19 TRBD2 TRBJ2-3 TRBV7-9 few CASSLTIGTSGGHTDTQYF TGTGCCAGCAGCTTGACCATCGGGACTAGCGGGGGACACACAGATACGCAGTATTTT
18 TRBD1 TRBJ1-4 TRBV4-1 few CASSQLRWTGTGGEKLFF TGCGCCAGCAGCCAACTACGATGGACAGGGACCGGAGGGGAAAAACTGTTTTTT
15 . TRBJ2-3 TRBV7-3 many CASSLTGSARDTQYF TGTGCCAGCAGCTTAACAGGGTCGGCGAGAGATACGCAGTATTTT
16 TRBD1 TRBJ2-6 TRBV6-1 . CASGDRKVSGANVLTF TGTGCCAGCGGGGACAGGAAGGTCTCTGGGGCCAACGTCCTGACTTTC
14 . TRBJ1-5 TRBV7-9 few CASSLEGWNQPQHF TGTGCCAGCAGCTTAGAGGGGTGGAATCAGCCCCAGCATTTT
13 . TRBJ2-1 TRBV5-1 . CASSFGLANEQFF TGCGCCAGCAGCTTCGGTCTAGCCAATGAGCAGTTCTTC
19 . TRBJ2-6 TRBV5-1 many CASSCVTSEALSGANVLTF TGCGCCAGCAGCTGTGTTACATCCGAGGCCCTCTCTGGGGCCAACGTCCTGACTTTC
16 TRBD1 TRBJ2-3 TRBV5-1 few CASSLVSGGREDTQYF TGCGCCAGCAGCTTGGTTTCAGGGGGCAGGGAAGATACGCAGTATTTT
18 . TRBJ2-4 TRBV25-1 . CASSEFGGPGTFKNIQYF TGTGCCAGCAGTGAATTTGGGGGGCCAGGGACCTTCAAAAACATTCAGTACTTC
15 . TRBJ2-1 TRBV7-2 few CASSRESFLYNEQFF TGTGCCAGCAGCCGGGAAAGTTTCCTCTACAATGAGCAGTTCTTC
18 TRBD1 TRBJ2-4 TRBV7-2 few CASSLTWDRGFRFNIQYF TGTGCCAGCAGCTTAACATGGGACAGGGGGTTTCGCTTTAACATTCAGTACTTC
13 . TRBJ1-1 TRBV6-5 few CASSYSNSHEAFF TGTGCCAGCAGTTACTCCAACAGTCATGAAGCTTTCTTT
12 . TRBJ2-3 TRBV12-3/TRBV12-4 . CASRQGIDTQYF TGTGCCAGCAGACAAGGAATAGATACGCAGTATTTT
17 TRBD1 TRBJ1-1 TRBV12-3/TRBV12-4 . CASSPGGYFGLNAEAFF TGTGCCAGCAGCCCAGGGGGCTACTTTGGACTGAACGCTGAAGCTTTCTTT
15 TRBD2 TRBJ2-1 TRBV15 . CATRSPAGGYNEQFF TGTGCCACCAGGTCTCCAGCGGGGGGTTACAATGAGCAGTTCTTC